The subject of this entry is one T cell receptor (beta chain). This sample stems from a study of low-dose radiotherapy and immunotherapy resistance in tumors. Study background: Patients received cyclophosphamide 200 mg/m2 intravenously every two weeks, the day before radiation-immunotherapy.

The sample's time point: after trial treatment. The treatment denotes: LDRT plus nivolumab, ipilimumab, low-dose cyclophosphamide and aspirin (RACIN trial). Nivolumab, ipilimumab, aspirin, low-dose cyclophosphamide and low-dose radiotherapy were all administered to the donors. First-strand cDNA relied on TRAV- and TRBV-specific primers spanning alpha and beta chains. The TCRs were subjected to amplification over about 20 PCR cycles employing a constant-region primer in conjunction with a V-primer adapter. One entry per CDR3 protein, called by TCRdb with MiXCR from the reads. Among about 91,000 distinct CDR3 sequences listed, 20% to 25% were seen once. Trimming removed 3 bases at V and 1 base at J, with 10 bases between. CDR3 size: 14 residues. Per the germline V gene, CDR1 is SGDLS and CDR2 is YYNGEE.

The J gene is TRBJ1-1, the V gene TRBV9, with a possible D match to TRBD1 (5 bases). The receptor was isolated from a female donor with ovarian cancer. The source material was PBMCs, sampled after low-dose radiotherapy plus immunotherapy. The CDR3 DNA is TGTGCCAGCAGCGCTCCGGGGCCGAACACTGAAGCTTTCTTT. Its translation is CASSAPGPNTEAFF.